This TCR beta chain was recovered during a study of beta chain features in type 1 diabetes. Study-wide results and limits: All four CD4+ subsets from Type 1 diabetes patients carried moderately but significantly shorter TCRB CDR3s. Among patients, naive, central memory and Treg TCRB repertoires appeared more similar than among healthy donors. Patients with type 1 diabetes showed fewer VDJ junction insertions and more deletions. Whether TCRB rearrangement is influenced by HLA type was left unresolved in this analysis.

This clone has a handful of counts. Its antigen remains unknown. Expressed TCRB transcripts were sequenced because the entire RNA isolate underwent reverse transcription. Profiling relied on immunoSEQ multiplex PCR, and the TCRdb table lists in-frame clones only, not all of them. The data hold hundreds of thousands of clones, with about 14% observed a single time. Sequenced material: naive CD4+ T cells from blood. The clonotype originates from a man in his late teens or twenties in good health.

The CDR3 spells CASSQRRYVLHF. For the CDR3, the DNA is TGTGCCAGCAGCCAACGGAGGTACGTCCTCCACTTT. The chain has TRBV14 and TRBJ1-6; D is undetermined. The germline V gene has CDR1 SGHDN and CDR2 FVKESK. V was cut by 2 bases and J by 15 bases, with 11 bases left in between. The length of the CDR3 is 12 residues.